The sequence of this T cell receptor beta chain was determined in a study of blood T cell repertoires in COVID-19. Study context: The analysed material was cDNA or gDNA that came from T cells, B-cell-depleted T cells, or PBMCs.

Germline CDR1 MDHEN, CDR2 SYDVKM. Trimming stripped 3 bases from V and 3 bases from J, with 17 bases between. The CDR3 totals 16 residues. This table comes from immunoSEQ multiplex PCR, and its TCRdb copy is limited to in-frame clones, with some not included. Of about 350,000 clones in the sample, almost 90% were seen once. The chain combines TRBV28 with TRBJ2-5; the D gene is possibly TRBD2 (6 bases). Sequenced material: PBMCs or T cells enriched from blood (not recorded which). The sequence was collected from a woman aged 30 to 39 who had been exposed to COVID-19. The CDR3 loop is CASSLVSTRRKETQYF. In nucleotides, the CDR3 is TGTGCCAGCAGTTTGGTCTCGACTAGACGAAAAGAGACCCAGTACTTC.